Here is one T cell receptor beta chain with its context. The entry originates in a study of blood T cell repertoires in COVID-19. For the study at large: The analysed material was cDNA or gDNA that came from T cells, B-cell-depleted T cells, or PBMCs.

Per the original methods: For nucleated cells, counts were estimated from reference gene primer amplification. Profiled with immunoSEQ multiplex PCR; TCRdb holds only in-frame clones, not every one. V and J calls plus clone size are reproduced from that table; the DNA served to infer D and trimming. Of about 200,000 clones listed, 80% to 90% are singletons. The sequence was obtained from a woman in her 70s with acute or convalescent COVID-19. Sequencing was performed on peripheral blood.

In nucleotides, the CDR3 is TGTGCCACCAGTGACCCTTCGACAGGACCTACTGATACGCAGTATTTT. Translation: CATSDPSTGPTDTQYF. The J gene is TRBJ2-3, the V gene TRBV24-1; perhaps TRBD1 as D (6 bases). Germline assignment: CDR1 KGHDR and CDR2 SFDVKD. This CDR3 spans 16 amino acids. V was shortened by 4 bases and J by 6 bases, with 19 bases between the two germline ends.